Listed below are T cell receptor beta chains from one sample, sequenced in a study of blood T cell repertoires in COVID-19. Profiling relied on immunoSEQ multiplex PCR, and the TCRdb table lists in-frame clones only, not all of them. The repertoire holds about 230,000 clones, with roughly 76% as singletons. The sequenced sample consisted of peripheral blood. The source of these receptors is a woman aged 80 or older with COVID-19, enrolled during active disease. Each CDR3 is given with its conserved first and last residue. The D gene is left open where the match is weak. Size values are once, few and many counts, or a class for expanded clones, and some rows have none.

D gene: TRBD2; clone size: NA; V gene: TRBV19; J gene: TRBJ2-1; CDR3 protein: CASSPRLAGGYNEQFF; CDR3 DNA: TGTGCCAGTAGTCCCCGACTAGCGGGAGGCTACAATGAGCAGTTCTTC
D gene: NA; clone size: NA; V gene: TRBV11-1; J gene: TRBJ1-1; CDR3 protein: CASSFGHLNTEAFF; CDR3 DNA: TGTGCCAGCAGCTTCGGACACCTGAACACTGAAGCTTTCTTT
D gene: NA; clone size: NA; V gene: TRBV28; J gene: TRBJ1-1; CDR3 protein: CASSLGGGVTEAFF; CDR3 DNA: TGTGCCAGCAGTTTAGGAGGAGGGGTGACTGAAGCTTTCTTT
D gene: TRBD2; clone size: few; V gene: TRBV19; J gene: TRBJ2-7; CDR3 protein: CASSKGGTSGSYEQYF; CDR3 DNA: TGTGCCAGTAGTAAGGGCGGGACTAGCGGGAGCTACGAGCAGTACTTC
D gene: NA; clone size: NA; V gene: TRBV9; J gene: TRBJ1-5; CDR3 protein: CASSVDYRAHQPQHF; CDR3 DNA: TGTGCCAGCAGCGTAGATTACAGGGCCCATCAGCCCCAGCATTTT
D gene: TRBD1; clone size: NA; V gene: TRBV14; J gene: TRBJ1-2; CDR3 protein: CASSQNLHRGGGYTF; CDR3 DNA: TGTGCCAGCAGCCAGAATCTACACAGGGGAGGTGGCTACACCTTC
D gene: TRBD2; clone size: NA; V gene: TRBV7-2; J gene: TRBJ2-3; CDR3 protein: CASSLAVGLAGGPRDTQYF; CDR3 DNA: TGTGCCAGCAGCTTAGCGGTCGGCCTAGCGGGAGGGCCGAGAGATACGCAGTATTTT
D gene: NA; clone size: NA; V gene: TRBV11-3; J gene: TRBJ2-1; CDR3 protein: CASSSGQSSYNEQFF; CDR3 DNA: TGTGCCAGCAGCTCCGGACAAAGTTCCTACAATGAGCAGTTCTTC
D gene: NA; clone size: NA; V gene: TRBV9; J gene: TRBJ1-1; CDR3 protein: CASSVTTNTEAFF; CDR3 DNA: TGTGCCAGCAGCGTAACAACAAACACTGAAGCTTTCTTT
D gene: TRBD1; clone size: NA; V gene: TRBV3-1/TRBV3-2; J gene: TRBJ1-4; CDR3 protein: CASSFEGTGGNEKLFF; CDR3 DNA: TGTGCCAGCAGCTTTGAGGGGACAGGGGGTAATGAAAAACTGTTTTTT
D gene: NA; clone size: NA; V gene: TRBV19; J gene: TRBJ1-1; CDR3 protein: CASSPGQNTEAFF; CDR3 DNA: TGTGCCAGTAGTCCCGGACAGAACACTGAAGCTTTCTTT
D gene: TRBD1; clone size: NA; V gene: TRBV5-1; J gene: TRBJ1-1; CDR3 protein: CASSRTGGGTEAFF; CDR3 DNA: TGCGCCAGCAGCCGTACAGGGGGTGGCACTGAAGCTTTCTTT
D gene: TRBD2; clone size: once; V gene: TRBV6-2/TRBV6-3; J gene: TRBJ2-1; CDR3 protein: CASTPSGTHEQFF; CDR3 DNA: TGTGCCAGCACCCCTAGCGGGACACATGAGCAGTTCTTC
D gene: TRBD2; clone size: NA; V gene: TRBV5-5; J gene: TRBJ2-5; CDR3 protein: CASSSRTSEIETQYF; CDR3 DNA: TGTGCCAGCAGCTCCCGGACTAGCGAGATAGAGACCCAGTACTTC
D gene: NA; clone size: NA; V gene: TRBV5-4; J gene: TRBJ2-7; CDR3 protein: CASSSQRRDEQYF; CDR3 DNA: TGTGCCAGCAGCTCCCAACGCAGGGACGAGCAGTACTTC
D gene: NA; clone size: NA; V gene: TRBV6-6; J gene: TRBJ1-1; CDR3 protein: CASSYAYNTEAFF; CDR3 DNA: TGTGCCAGCAGTTACGCCTATAACACTGAAGCTTTCTTT
D gene: NA; clone size: NA; V gene: TRBV6-5; J gene: TRBJ1-2; CDR3 protein: CASSYGGSWGYTF; CDR3 DNA: TGTGCCAGCAGTTACGGAGGCTCTTGGGGCTACACCTTC
D gene: NA; clone size: NA; V gene: TRBV27; J gene: TRBJ1-1; CDR3 protein: CASSLGGGGWGEAFF; CDR3 DNA: TGTGCCAGCAGTCTTGGAGGGGGGGGCTGGGGTGAAGCTTTCTTT
D gene: TRBD1; clone size: NA; V gene: TRBV7-9; J gene: TRBJ2-2; CDR3 protein: CASSFRDRPTGELFF; CDR3 DNA: TGTGCCAGCAGCTTCCGGGACAGACCCACCGGGGAGCTGTTTTTT